One sample yielded the 10 T cell receptor beta chains listed below, sequenced in a study of CD8 T cells in Susac syndrome. An amount of RNA that ranged from roughly 0.5 to 1 ug was reverse transcribed with random hexamers. TCRdb re-called the immunoSEQ multiplex PCR reads through MiXCR, storing one row per CDR3 protein. The data hold under 350,000 distinct CDR3 sequences, with about 90% observed a single time. The sample taken for sequencing was CD4+ T cells from PBMCs. These receptors all stem from a human donor with multiple sclerosis.

The rearrangement uses TRBV20-1 and TRBJ2-1; TRBD2 matches at 7 bases. Per germline, CDR1 DFQATT and CDR2 SNEGSKA (reference sequence). The CDR3 totals 13 residues. The V gene end was trimmed by 2 bases and the J gene end by 7 bases; junction bases not matched to a gene: 5. The chain's CDR3 is CSARSSSGNEQFF. In DNA form, the CDR3 reads TGCAGTGCTAGATCTTCTAGCGGTAATGAGCAGTTCTTC.

V gene TRBV10-3 combines with J gene TRBJ1-1, with 8 bases identical to TRBD1. The V segment lost 5 bases and the J segment 4 bases; nucleotides outside the gene matches: 6. CDR3 length: 14 amino acids. The germline CDR1 and CDR2 sequences are ENHRY and SYGVKD. The CDR3: CAISYHRGSTEAFF. The DNA of the CDR3 is TGTGCCATCAGTTATCACAGGGGGAGCACTGAAGCTTTCTTT.

The gene calls are TRBV20-1 and TRBJ2-5; possibly TRBD2 for D (6 bases). Germline V gives CDR1 DFQATT, CDR2 SNEGSKA (reference sequence). Trimming shortened V by 6 bases and J by 3 bases, and 17 bases separated the two germline ends. The CDR3 is 14 amino acids. CDR3: CSANRRDSKETQYF. The CDR3 bases are TGCAGTGCGAACCGCCGGGACTCAAAAGAGACCCAGTACTTC.

The sample holds one count of this clonotype. The chain joins TRBV14 to TRBJ1-2; tentatively, D is TRBD1 (6 bases). This CDR3 has 15 residues. The germline V gene has CDR1 SGHDN and CDR2 FVKESK. The ends were cut back, 4 bases at V and 8 bases at J, with 20 bases in the middle. The CDR3 spells CASSLGQFSPGGYTF. The CDR3 region has the DNA TGTGCCAGCAGCCTGGGACAATTCTCCCCTGGGGGCTACACCTTC. Supplemented by reference TRBV14 and TRBJ1-2, the full variable domain reads EAGVTQFPSHSVIEKGQTVTLRCDPISGHDNLYWYRRVMGKEIKFLLHFVKESKQDESGMPNNRFLAERTGGTYSTLKVQPAELEDSGVYFCASSLGQFSPGGYTFGSGTRLTVV.

The genes are TRBV20-1 and TRBJ2-7; maybe TRBD1 (6 bases). Germline V lookup: CDR1 DFQATT, CDR2 SNEGSKA (reference sequence). V was clipped by 6 bases and J by 2 bases, with 14 bases between them. CDR3 size: 13 residues. The CDR3 nucleotides are TGCAGTGCATTTAGGACAGCCACCTACGAGCAGTACTTC. It encodes CSAFRTATYEQYF.

The chain carries TRBV18 and TRBJ2-5, with TRBD2 identical over 9 bases. The CDR3 length is 15 residues. The J segment lost 5 bases and the V segment lost 5 bases, leaving 9 bases of the junction unmatched. The germline V gene has CDR1 KGHSH and CDR2 LQKENI. The CDR3 region has the DNA TGTGCCAGCTCAATTGGTAGCGGGAGTGCTGAGACCCAGTACTTC. Protein sequence: CASSIGSGSAETQYF.

The chain couples TRBV5-1 to TRBJ1-1; D unresolved. The germline gives CDR1 SGHRS, CDR2 YFSETQ. Trimming pared 2 bases from V and 3 bases from J, leaving 8 bases between. The CDR3 has 13 residues. The CDR3 bases are TGCGCCAGCAGCTTCCAGAAGGACACTGAAGCTTTCTTT. This encodes CASSFQKDTEAFF.

This chain joins TRBV5-6 and TRBJ1-6; TRBD1 matches at 11 bases. The CDR3 is made up of 17 amino acids. J was trimmed by 8 bases and V by 0 bases; bases with no gene match: 7. Germline-derived CDR1 and CDR2 are SGHDT and YYEEEE. This chain's CDR3 is CASSLVTGTGGYSPLHF. The CDR3 nucleotides are TGTGCCAGCAGCTTGGTTACCGGGACAGGGGGTTATTCACCCCTCCACTTT.

The genes are TRBV29-1 and TRBJ2-1; 7 bases fit TRBD1. Germline V lookup: CDR1 SQVTM, CDR2 ANQGSEA. V shed 7 bases and J 9 bases; nucleotides not matched to a gene: 9. The CDR3 is made up of 12 amino acids. The chain's CDR3 is CSAQGGRSEQFF. The DNA for the CDR3 is TGCAGCGCTCAAGGGGGCCGATCTGAGCAGTTCTTC.

The genes are TRBV19 and TRBJ2-7; D is undetermined. V was cut by 10 bases and J by 0 bases, with 19 bases left in between. The CDR3 consists of 15 residues. Germline V gene lookup returns CDR1 LNHDA and CDR2 SQIVND (reference sequence). This CDR3 is CATRAWIGLSYEQYF. The CDR3 nucleotides read TGTGCCACTAGGGCGTGGATAGGCCTCTCCTACGAGCAGTACTTC.